Detailed here is one TCR beta chain. The antigen is unknown. Hyperthyroidism patients were newly diagnosed, had disease duration under 2 months, and were aged 18 to 65 years. Cells are PBMCs isolated from more than 8.5 ml of fresh blood. The sample originates from a study of T cells in Graves' hyperthyroidism and ophthalmopathy. The CDR3 is 17 residues long. Germline V gives CDR1 SNHLY, CDR2 FYNNEI. Trimming at V came to 3 bases and at J to 4 bases, leaving 11 bases not matched to a gene. Study results and caveats: Stable hyperthyroidism was separated from ophthalmopathy by a model based on 13 V-J features.

Amplified TCR beta CDR3 regions came from RNA transcripts. First-round RT-PCR targeting the TCR CDR3 was performed with the HTBI primer set. TCRdb redid the calling of the multiplex PCR reads with MiXCR, one entry per CDR3 protein. This sample yields about 560,000 distinct CDR3 sequences, of which 12% to 15% are seen a single time; roughly 14% belongs to the top ten. The TCR sequence derives from a middle-aged woman with Graves' hyperthyroidism. Sequenced: blood. The chain combines TRBV2 with TRBJ1-5; 8 bases are shared with TRBD1. The CDR3 DNA reads as TGTGCCAGCAGTGATACAAGAACCGGGACAGGAAATCAGCCCCAGCATTTT. This codes for CASSDTRTGTGNQPQHF.